The 10 T cell receptor beta chains below were found in one sample sequenced in a study of cytomegalovirus exposure and HLA in healthy donors. The table came from immunoSEQ multiplex PCR; TCRdb's copy has only in-frame clones and leaves some out. Here the sample spans approximately 170,000 clones, roughly 80% being singletons. The sample was PBMCs. Every receptor here comes from a young man in good health and CMV-seropositive.

The V gene is TRBV2, the J gene TRBJ2-1; 11 nucleotides match TRBD1. CDR1 and CDR2 from the germline V gene are SNHLY and FYNNEI. This CDR3 contains 13 residues. With V trimmed by 4 bases and J by 9 bases, 2 bases remained unmatched. Written as DNA, the CDR3 is TGTGCCAGCAGTGGGACAGGGGGCGGTGAGCAGTTCTTC. This gives the protein CASSGTGGGEQFF.

V and J are TRBV5-6 and TRBJ1-5; 9 bases align to TRBD1. With 7 bases clipped from V and 10 bases from J, the junction kept 9 bases outside the gene matches. Germline CDR1 reads SGHDT; CDR2 reads YYEEEE. The CDR3 consists of 13 residues. CDR3: CASSSGTGRPQHF. DNA of the CDR3: TGTGCCAGCTCCTCCGGGACAGGGCGTCCCCAGCATTTT.

V gene TRBV19 combines with J gene TRBJ2-1; a weak D match, TRBD1 (6 bases). This CDR3 region has 13 residues. The V end was cut by 1 base, the J end by 8 bases, with 9 bases between. In germline, CDR1 is LNHDA, CDR2 SQIVND (reference sequence). The CDR3 here is CASSIGTAYEQFF. The CDR3 bases are TGTGCCAGTAGTATAGGGACAGCATATGAGCAGTTCTTC.

Here the CDR3 reads CASSGATGAYEQYF. CDR3 DNA: TGTGCCAGCAGTGGGGCGACAGGGGCCTACGAGCAGTACTTC. The rearrangement uses TRBV6-1 and TRBJ2-7; TRBD1 matches at 8 bases. Trimming took 4 bases from V and 2 from J; bases not matched to a gene: 4. This CDR3 region has 14 residues. Germline loops: CDR1 MNHNS, CDR2 SASEGT.

The CDR3 nucleotides read TGCAGCGCGGGACAGGGGGCCAACGAGCAGTACTTC. Amino acid sequence: CSAGQGANEQYF. The V gene is TRBV29-1, the J gene TRBJ2-7; 12 bases are shared with TRBD1. Per germline, CDR1 SQVTM and CDR2 ANQGSEA. The ends lost 7 bases at V and 5 bases at J; junction bases unmatched: 3. The CDR3 covers 12 residues.

The count of this clone is one. This sequence joins TRBV7-3 and TRBJ2-3; 10 bases line up with TRBD1. The germline CDR1 and CDR2 sequences are SGHTA and FQGTGA. The CDR3 length is 15 residues. With V trimmed by 4 bases and J by 6 bases, 7 bases remained unmatched. The DNA for the CDR3 is TGTGCCAGCAGCTCAGGTGGGACAGGGGACGATACGCAGTATTTT. Its protein product is CASSSGGTGDDTQYF.

This clone was recorded once. The genes are TRBV7-6 and TRBJ2-7; 9 bases match TRBD2. V trimming: 4 bases; J trimming: 1 base; junction bases outside the gene matches: 11. Germline values: CDR1 SGHVS, CDR2 FNYEAQ. CDR3 length equals 17 residues. CDR3 bases: TGTGCCAGCAGCTCTCCAACAAGCGGGGGGCTTTCCTACGAGCAGTACTTC. It yields the protein CASSSPTSGGLSYEQYF.

This clone occurred once. The chain has TRBV9 and TRBJ1-4; TRBD1 agrees at 9 bases. The CDR3 contains 15 residues. V shed 3 bases, J shed 8 bases, and the junction held 8 bases outside the gene matches. CDR1 is SGDLS and CDR2 is YYNGEE in the germline V gene. CDR3 sequence (DNA): TGTGCCAGCAGCGACCCGGGACAGGGTCGGGAAAAACTGTTTTTT. Translating gives CASSDPGQGREKLFF.

The J gene is TRBJ2-3, the V gene TRBV19, with TRBD2 matching over 9 bases. Germline CDR1 LNHDA, CDR2 SQIVND (reference sequence). CDR3 length equals 14 residues. Trimming cost V 4 bases and J 5 bases; bases outside gene matches: 4. The CDR3 loop is CASSTSGERDTQYF. CDR3 nucleotides: TGTGCCAGTAGTACTAGCGGGGAAAGAGATACGCAGTATTTT.

The CDR3 here is CASSTGWNSNQPQHF. CDR3 bases: TGTGCCAGCAGTACAGGTTGGAATAGCAATCAGCCCCAGCATTTT. The chain joins TRBV2 to TRBJ1-5; D might be TRBD1 (5 bases). Trimming shortened V by 5 bases and J by 0 bases, and 11 bases separated the two germline ends. Per germline, CDR1 SNHLY and CDR2 FYNNEI. The CDR3 has 15 amino acids.